This T cell receptor (beta chain) came from a study of cytomegalovirus exposure and HLA in healthy donors. Study-wide background: Ancestry clustering placed 81% of around 400 genotyped donors in the Caucasian-associated cluster. Findings of the study overall: Generally TCR sequences proved uncommon, though certain public TCRs appeared in numerous donors. Published work reported that the classifier diagnosed cytomegalovirus status with high specificity and sensitivity. A highly shared variant cluster was judged a likely technical artifact.

The primer mix had 60 Vbeta and 13 Jbeta primers. Profiling relied on immunoSEQ multiplex PCR, and the TCRdb table lists in-frame clones only, not all of them. Of 150,000 to 200,000 clones in the sample, roughly 13% were seen once. This clone was seen more than once but under ten times. The antigen is not known. Germline V gene lookup returns CDR1 GTSNPN and CDR2 SVGIG (reference sequence). V trimming: 2 bases; J trimming: 1 base; junction bases outside the gene matches: 3. The length of the CDR3 is 14 residues. The source material was PBMCs. This sequence was found in a man aged 50 to 59 in good health and CMV-seropositive. This chain connects TRBV30 to TRBJ1-2, with TRBD1 identical over 8 bases. This CDR3 is CAWSPDRGNYGYTF. The CDR3 region has the DNA TGTGCCTGGAGTCCCGACAGGGGTAACTATGGCTACACCTTC.